This T cell receptor (beta chain) comes out of a study of blood T cell repertoires in COVID-19. Study-level background: COVID-19 samples, acute and convalescent, were from the United States, Italy and Spain. In each case, the material was cDNA or gDNA derived from T cells, B-cell-depleted T cells, or PBMCs.

Source study methods: Scientists estimated how many nucleated cells there were by amplifying reference gene primers. Here immunoSEQ multiplex PCR was the method, and the copy in TCRdb shows in-frame clones only, minus some. The V and J calls and clone size come from that table; D and trimming were worked out from the DNA. The data contain approximately 100,000 clones, around 80% of them seen just once; the ten biggest clones take up roughly a tenth. V was pared by 7 bases and J by 2 bases, with 18 bases between. Germline V gene sequence: CDR1 MNHEY, CDR2 SVGEGT. This CDR3 has 15 residues. The V gene is TRBV6-2 or TRBV6-3, the J gene TRBJ2-7, with a possible D match to TRBD1 (6 bases). The TCR was taken from a man aged 65 to 79 with acute or convalescent COVID-19. Sequencing was done on a sample of peripheral blood. For the CDR3, the DNA is TGTGCCAGCACCCCTCGTGACAGGCTGACCTACGAGCAGTACTTC. Its protein is CASTPRDRLTYEQYF.